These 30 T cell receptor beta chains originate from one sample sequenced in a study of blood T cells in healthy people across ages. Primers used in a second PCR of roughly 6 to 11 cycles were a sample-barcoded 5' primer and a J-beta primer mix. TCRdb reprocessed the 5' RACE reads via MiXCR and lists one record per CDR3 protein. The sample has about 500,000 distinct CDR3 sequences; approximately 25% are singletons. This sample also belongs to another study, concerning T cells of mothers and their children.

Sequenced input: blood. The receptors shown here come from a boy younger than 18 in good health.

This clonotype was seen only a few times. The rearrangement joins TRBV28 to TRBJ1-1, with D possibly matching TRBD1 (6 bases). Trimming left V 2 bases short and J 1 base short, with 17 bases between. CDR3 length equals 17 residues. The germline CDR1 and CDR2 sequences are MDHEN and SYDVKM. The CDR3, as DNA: TGTGCCAGCAGTTTACCCCCGGCCGGGACACCGAACACTGAAGCTTTCTTT. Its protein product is CASSLPPAGTPNTEAFF.

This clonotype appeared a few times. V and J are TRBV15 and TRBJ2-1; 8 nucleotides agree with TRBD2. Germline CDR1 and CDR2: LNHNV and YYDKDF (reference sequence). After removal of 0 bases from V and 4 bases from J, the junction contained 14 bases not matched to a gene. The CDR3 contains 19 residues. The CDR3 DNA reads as TGTGCCACCAGCAGAGATCTTCCGGGAGGGGCCCCCCAGTACAATGAGCAGTTCTTC. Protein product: CATSRDLPGGAPQYNEQFF.

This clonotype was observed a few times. CDR3 coding DNA: TGCGCCAGCAGCCAGGCCACAGGAGTCGGCAACAATGAGCAGTTCTTC. Translating it yields CASSQATGVGNNEQFF. The rearrangement links TRBV4-3 to TRBJ2-1, with D perhaps TRBD1 (5 bases). This CDR3 is 16 amino acids long. CDR1 LGHNA and CDR2 YSLEER come from the germline V gene. The V gene lost 3 bases and the J gene lost 5 bases, with 17 bases spanning the gap.

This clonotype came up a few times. The DNA of the CDR3 is TGCGCCAGCAGCTTGGGGGGACTAGCGGGAGGGGACTACGAGCAGTACTTC. Protein product: CASSLGGLAGGDYEQYF. The chain couples TRBV5-1 to TRBJ2-7, with 16 bases matching TRBD2. The CDR3 runs 17 residues. V gave up 0 bases and J gave up 3 bases; unmatched junction bases: 3. Per germline, CDR1 SGHRS and CDR2 YFSETQ. Full variable domain (rest looked up from reference TRBV5-1 and TRBJ2-7): KAGVTQTPRYLIKTRGQQVTLSCSPISGHRSVSWYQQTPGQGLQFLFEYFSETQRNKGNFPGRFSGRQFSNSRSEMNVSTLELGDSALYLCASSLGGLAGGDYEQYFGPGTRLTVT.

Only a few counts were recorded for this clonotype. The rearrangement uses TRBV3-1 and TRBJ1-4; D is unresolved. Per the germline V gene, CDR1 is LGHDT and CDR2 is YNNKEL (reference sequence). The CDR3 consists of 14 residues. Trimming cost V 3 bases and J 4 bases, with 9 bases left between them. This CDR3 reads CASSHSPGNEKLFF. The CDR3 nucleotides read TGTGCCAGCAGCCACAGCCCAGGTAATGAAAAACTGTTTTTT.

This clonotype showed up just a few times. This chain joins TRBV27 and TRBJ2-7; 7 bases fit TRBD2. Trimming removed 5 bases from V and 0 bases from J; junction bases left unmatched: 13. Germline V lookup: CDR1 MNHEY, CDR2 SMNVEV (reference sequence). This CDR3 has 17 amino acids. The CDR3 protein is CASSPALGGASSYEQYF. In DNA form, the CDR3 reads TGTGCCAGCAGTCCCGCCTTGGGAGGGGCTAGCTCCTACGAGCAGTACTTC.

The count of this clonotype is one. For the CDR3, the DNA is TGTGCCAGCAGACCCTTGAGAGGGTACCAAGAGACCCAGTACTTC. This codes for CASRPLRGYQETQYF. This sequence joins TRBV11-2 and TRBJ2-7; D might be TRBD2 (5 bases). The DNA end is a closer match to TRBJ2-5, so the J assignment may be wrong. This CDR3 has 15 residues. From germline, CDR1 is SGHAT and CDR2 FQNNGV.

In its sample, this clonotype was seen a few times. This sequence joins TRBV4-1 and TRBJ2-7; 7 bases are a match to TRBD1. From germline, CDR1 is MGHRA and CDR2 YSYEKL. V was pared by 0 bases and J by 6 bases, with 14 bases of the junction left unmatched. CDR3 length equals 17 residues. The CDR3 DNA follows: TGCGCCAGCAGCCAAGAGAAGGGGGCGCATTGGTACTCCGAGCAGTACTTC. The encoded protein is CASSQEKGAHWYSEQYF.

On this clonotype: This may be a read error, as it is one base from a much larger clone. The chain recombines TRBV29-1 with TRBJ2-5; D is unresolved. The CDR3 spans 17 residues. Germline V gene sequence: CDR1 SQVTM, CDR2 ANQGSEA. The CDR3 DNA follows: TGCAGCGTTGAATCTCCAGGTGTTGCGTGGACGCAAGAGGCCCAGTACTTC. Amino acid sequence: CSVESPGVAWTQEAQYF. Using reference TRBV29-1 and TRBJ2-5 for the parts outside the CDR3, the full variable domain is SAVISQKPSRDICQRGTSLTIQCQVDSQVTMMFWYRQQPGQSLTLIATANQGSEATYESGFVIDKFPISRPNLTFSTLTVSNMSPEDSSIYLCSVESPGVAWTQEAQYFGPGTRLLVL.

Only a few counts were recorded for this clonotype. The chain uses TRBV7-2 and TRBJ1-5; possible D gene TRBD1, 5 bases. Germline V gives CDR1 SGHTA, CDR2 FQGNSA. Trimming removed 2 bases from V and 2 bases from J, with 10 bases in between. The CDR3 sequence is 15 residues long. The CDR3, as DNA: TGTGCCAGCAGCTTAACTAGCAGGGGCAATCAGCCCCAGCATTTT. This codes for CASSLTSRGNQPQHF.

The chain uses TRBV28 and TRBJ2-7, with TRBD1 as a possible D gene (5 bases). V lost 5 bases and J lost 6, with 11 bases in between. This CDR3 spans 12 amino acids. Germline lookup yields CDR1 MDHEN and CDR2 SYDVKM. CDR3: CASSPRVTEQYF. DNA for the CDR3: TGTGCCAGCAGTCCCAGGGTAACCGAGCAGTACTTC.

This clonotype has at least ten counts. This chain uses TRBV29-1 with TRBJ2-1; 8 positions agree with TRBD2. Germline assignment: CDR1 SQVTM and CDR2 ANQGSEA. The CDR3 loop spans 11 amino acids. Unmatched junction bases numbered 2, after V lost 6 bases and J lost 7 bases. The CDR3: CSVGGGNEQFF. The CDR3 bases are TGCAGCGTCGGGGGGGGTAATGAGCAGTTCTTC.

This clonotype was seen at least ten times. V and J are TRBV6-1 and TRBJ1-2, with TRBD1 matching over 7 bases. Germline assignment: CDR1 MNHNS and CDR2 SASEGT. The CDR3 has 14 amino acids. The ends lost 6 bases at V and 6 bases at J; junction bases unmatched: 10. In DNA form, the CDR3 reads TGTGCCAGCAGGGCCCTGGGAGGGGGCGATGGCTACACCTTC. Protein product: CASRALGGGDGYTF.

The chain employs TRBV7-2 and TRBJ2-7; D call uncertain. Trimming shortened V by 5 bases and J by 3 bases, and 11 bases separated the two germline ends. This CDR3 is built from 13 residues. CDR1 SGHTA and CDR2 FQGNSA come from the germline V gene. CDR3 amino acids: CASSVVPGYEQYF. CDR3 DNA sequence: TGTGCCAGCAGCGTCGTGCCTGGCTACGAGCAGTACTTC.

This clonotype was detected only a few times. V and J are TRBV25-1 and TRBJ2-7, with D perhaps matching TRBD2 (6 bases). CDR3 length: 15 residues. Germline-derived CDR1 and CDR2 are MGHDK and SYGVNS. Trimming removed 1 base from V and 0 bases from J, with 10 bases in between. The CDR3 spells CASSELRENSYEQYF. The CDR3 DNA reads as TGTGCCAGCAGTGAATTGCGGGAAAACTCCTACGAGCAGTACTTC.

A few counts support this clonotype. DNA for the CDR3: TGCGCCAGCAGCCAAAACTACGCCTACGAGCAGTACTTC. Translated: CASSQNYAYEQYF. The chain uses TRBV4-3 and TRBJ2-7; D ambiguous. The CDR3 runs 13 residues. The V and J ends lost 2 bases and 2 bases respectively, with 7 bases between them. Germline V gene lookup returns CDR1 LGHNA and CDR2 YSLEER.

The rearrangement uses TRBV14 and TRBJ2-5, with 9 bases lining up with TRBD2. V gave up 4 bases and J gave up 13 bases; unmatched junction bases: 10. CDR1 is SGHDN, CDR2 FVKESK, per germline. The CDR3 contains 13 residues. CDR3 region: CASSLLPGLATYF. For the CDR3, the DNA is TGTGCCAGCAGCCTCCTCCCGGGACTAGCTACGTACTTC.

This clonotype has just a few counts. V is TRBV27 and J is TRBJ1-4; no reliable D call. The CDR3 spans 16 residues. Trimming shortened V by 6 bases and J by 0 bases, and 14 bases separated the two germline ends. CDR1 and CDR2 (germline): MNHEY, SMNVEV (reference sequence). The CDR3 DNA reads TGTGCCAGCAGGTCTTTTAGAGGAGCAACTAATGAAAAACTGTTTTTT. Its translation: CASRSFRGATNEKLFF.

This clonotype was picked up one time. DNA of the CDR3: TGCGCCAGCAGCTTGGACCTAACAGGGGGCAATCAGCCCCAGCATTTT. As protein: CASSLDLTGGNQPQHF. The genes are TRBV5-1 and TRBJ1-5; 7 bases are a match to TRBD1. The CDR3 contains 16 residues. Germline lookup yields CDR1 SGHRS and CDR2 YFSETQ. The V segment lost 0 bases and the J segment 2 bases; nucleotides outside the gene matches: 5.

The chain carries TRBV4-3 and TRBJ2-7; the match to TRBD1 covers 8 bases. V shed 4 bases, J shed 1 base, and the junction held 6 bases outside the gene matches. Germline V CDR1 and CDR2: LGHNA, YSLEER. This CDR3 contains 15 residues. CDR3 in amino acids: CASSRTDRGSYEQYF. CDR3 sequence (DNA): TGCGCCAGCAGCCGGACCGACAGGGGTTCCTACGAGCAGTACTTC.

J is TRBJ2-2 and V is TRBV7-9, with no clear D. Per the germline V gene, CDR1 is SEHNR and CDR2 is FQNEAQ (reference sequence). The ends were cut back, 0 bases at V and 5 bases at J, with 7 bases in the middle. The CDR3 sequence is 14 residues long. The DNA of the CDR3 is TGTGCCAGCAGCTTAGCGCGAGTAACCGGGGAGCTGTTTTTT. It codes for CASSLARVTGELFF.

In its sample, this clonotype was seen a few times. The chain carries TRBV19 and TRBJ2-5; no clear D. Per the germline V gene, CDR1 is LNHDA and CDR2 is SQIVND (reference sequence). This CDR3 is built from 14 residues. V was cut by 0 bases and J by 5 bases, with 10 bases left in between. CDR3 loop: CASSIDSRRETQYF. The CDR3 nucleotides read TGTGCCAGTAGTATAGATTCTCGGCGGGAGACCCAGTACTTC.

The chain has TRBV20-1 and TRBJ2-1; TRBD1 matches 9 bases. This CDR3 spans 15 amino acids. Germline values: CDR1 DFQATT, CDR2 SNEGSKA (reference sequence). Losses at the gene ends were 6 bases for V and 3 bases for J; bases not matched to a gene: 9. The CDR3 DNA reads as TGCAGTGCCCACGGTTTGGGACAGGGCTACAATGAGCAGTTCTTC. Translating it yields CSAHGLGQGYNEQFF.

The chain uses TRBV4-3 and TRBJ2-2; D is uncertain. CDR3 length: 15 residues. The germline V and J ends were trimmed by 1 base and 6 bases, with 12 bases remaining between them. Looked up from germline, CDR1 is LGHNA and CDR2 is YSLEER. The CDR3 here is CASSQGRRLSGELFF. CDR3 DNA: TGCGCCAGCAGCCAAGGACGACGCTTATCCGGGGAGCTGTTTTTT.

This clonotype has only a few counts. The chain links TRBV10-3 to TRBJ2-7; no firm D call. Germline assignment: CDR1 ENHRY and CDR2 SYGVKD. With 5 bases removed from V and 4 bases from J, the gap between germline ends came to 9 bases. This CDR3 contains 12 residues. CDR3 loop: CAISPTSYEQYF. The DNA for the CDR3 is TGTGCCATCAGTCCAACGAGTTACGAGCAGTACTTC.

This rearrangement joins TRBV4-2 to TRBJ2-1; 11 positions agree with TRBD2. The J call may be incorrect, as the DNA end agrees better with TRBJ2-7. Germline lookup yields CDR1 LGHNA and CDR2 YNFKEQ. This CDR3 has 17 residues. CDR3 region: CASSQESRGLAEYEQYF. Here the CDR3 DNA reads TGTGCCAGCAGCCAAGAGAGTAGGGGACTAGCGGAATACGAGCAGTACTTC.

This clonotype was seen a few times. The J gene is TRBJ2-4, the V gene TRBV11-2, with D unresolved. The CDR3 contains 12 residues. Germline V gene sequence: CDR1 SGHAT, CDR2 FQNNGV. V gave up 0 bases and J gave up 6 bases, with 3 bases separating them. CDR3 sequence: CASSLERNIQYF. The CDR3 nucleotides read TGTGCCAGCAGCTTAGAGCGAAACATTCAGTACTTC.

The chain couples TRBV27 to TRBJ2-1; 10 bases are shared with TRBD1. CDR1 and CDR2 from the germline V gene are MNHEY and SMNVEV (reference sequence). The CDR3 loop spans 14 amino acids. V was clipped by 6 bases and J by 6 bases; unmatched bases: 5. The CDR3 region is CASSRQGAVNEQFF. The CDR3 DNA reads TGTGCCAGCAGCAGACAGGGGGCGGTCAATGAGCAGTTCTTC.

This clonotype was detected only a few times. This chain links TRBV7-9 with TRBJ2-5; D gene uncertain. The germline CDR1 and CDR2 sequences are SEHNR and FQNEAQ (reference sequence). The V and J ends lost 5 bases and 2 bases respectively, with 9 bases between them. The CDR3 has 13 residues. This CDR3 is CASSRTNQETQYF. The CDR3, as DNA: TGTGCCAGCAGCCGCACAAATCAAGAGACCCAGTACTTC.

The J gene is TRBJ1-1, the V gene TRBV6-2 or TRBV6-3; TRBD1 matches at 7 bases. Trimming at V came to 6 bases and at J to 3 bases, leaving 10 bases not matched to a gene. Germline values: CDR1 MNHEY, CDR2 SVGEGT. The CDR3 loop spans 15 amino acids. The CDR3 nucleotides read TGTGCCAGCAGAACCGGCCGGGACAGTCACACTGAAGCTTTCTTT. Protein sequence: CASRTGRDSHTEAFF.